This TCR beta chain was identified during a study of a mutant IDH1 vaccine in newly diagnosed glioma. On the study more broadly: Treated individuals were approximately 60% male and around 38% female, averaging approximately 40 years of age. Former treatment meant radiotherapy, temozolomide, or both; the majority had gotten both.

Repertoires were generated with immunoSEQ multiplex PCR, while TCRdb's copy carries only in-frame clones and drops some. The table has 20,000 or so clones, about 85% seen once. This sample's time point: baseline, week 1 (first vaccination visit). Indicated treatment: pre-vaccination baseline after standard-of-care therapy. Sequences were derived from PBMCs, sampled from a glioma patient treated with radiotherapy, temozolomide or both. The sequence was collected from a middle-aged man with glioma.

The CDR3 region is CASTEGGRGAGELFF. The CDR3 region has the DNA TGTGCCAGTACGGAGGGCGGGAGAGGGGCCGGGGAGCTGTTTTTT. The chain carries TRBV19 and TRBJ2-2, with 7 bases lining up with TRBD2. V lost 7 bases to trimming and J lost 6 bases; unmatched junction nucleotides: 11. Germline CDR1 and CDR2: LNHDA and SQIVND (reference sequence). The length of the CDR3 is 15 residues. The full variable domain, completed using reference TRBV19 and TRBJ2-2, is DGGITQSPKYLFRKEGQNVTLSCEQNLNHDAMYWYRQDPGQGLRLIYYSQIVNDFQKGDIAEGYSVSREKKESFPLTVTSAQKNPTAFYLCASTEGGRGAGELFFGEGSRLTVL.